Below, one TCR beta chain is given with its context. The data are from a study of cytomegalovirus exposure and HLA in healthy donors. The CDR3 is 15 amino acids. Germline loops: CDR1 MNHNY, CDR2 SVGAGI (reference sequence). V lost 7 bases and J 7 bases, leaving 20 bases between the germline ends. Method: immunoSEQ multiplex PCR; TCRdb's copy keeps in-frame clones and lacks some. The data hold 100,000 to 150,000 clones, with 80% to 90% observed a single time. This sequence was found in a woman under 30 in good health and CMV-seronegative. The sample consisted of PBMCs. The rearrangement links TRBV6-6 to TRBJ1-5; weak D call: TRBD1 (6 bases). The chain's CDR3 is CASTDGAGAWQPQHF. CDR3 nucleotides: TGTGCCAGCACCGACGGGGCGGGGGCATGGCAGCCCCAGCATTTT.